This TCR beta chain was profiled in a study of T cell changes during pregnancy in multiple sclerosis. The data were produced by immunoSEQ multiplex PCR, yet TCRdb's version contains in-frame clones alone and is incomplete. The data contain about 110,000 clones, 80% to 95% of them seen just once; the ten biggest clones take up roughly 1.7%. Per germline, CDR1 SGHVS and CDR2 FNYEAQ. V shed 3 bases and J 6 bases; nucleotides not matched to a gene: 1. This CDR3 is built from 14 residues. The chain uses TRBV7-6 and TRBJ2-7; TRBD2 agrees at 14 bases. Specimen: peripheral blood, collected after pregnancy. The sequence derives from a female donor with multiple sclerosis, enrolled in a pregnancy study. DNA for the CDR3: TGTGCCAGCAGCTTCGGGACTAGCGGGGGCGAGCAGTACTTC. Amino acid sequence: CASSFGTSGGEQYF.